What follows are 23 T cell receptor beta chains derived from one specimen sequenced in a study of T cell changes during pregnancy in multiple sclerosis. The repertoire was sequenced with immunoSEQ multiplex PCR; TCRdb's copy has only in-frame clones and lacks some. The sample has about 31,000 clones; approximately 90% are singletons. The sequencing used CD8+ T cells from peripheral blood mononuclear cells, collected in the second trimester of pregnancy. The receptors come from a female donor with multiple sclerosis, enrolled in a pregnancy study.

The V and J genes are TRBV4-1 and TRBJ2-1; possible D gene TRBD2, 5 bases. CDR3 size: 13 residues. The V gene lost 0 bases and the J gene lost 8 bases, with 8 bases spanning the gap. Germline CDR1 is MGHRA and CDR2 is YSYEKL. This CDR3 reads CASSQDLGDEQFF. In nucleotides, the CDR3 is TGCGCCAGCAGCCAAGATCTGGGAGATGAGCAGTTCTTC.

V and J are TRBV7-3 and TRBJ2-7; TRBD1 might be the D (5 bases). Trimming removed 2 bases from V and 6 bases from J, with 11 bases in between. Per germline, CDR1 SGHTA and CDR2 FQGTGA. The CDR3 spans 13 residues. In nucleotides, the CDR3 is TGTGCCAGCAGCTTATCAACACAGGCCGAGCAGTACTTC. Protein: CASSLSTQAEQYF.

V gene TRBV29-1 combines with J gene TRBJ1-1; 8 bases agree with TRBD1. The CDR3 is made up of 13 amino acids. V shed 6 bases and J 4 bases; nucleotides not matched to a gene: 7. CDR1 is SQVTM and CDR2 is ANQGSEA in the germline V gene. The CDR3 loop reads CSVGTGDVTEAFF. The CDR3 DNA reads as TGCAGCGTGGGGACAGGAGATGTCACTGAAGCTTTCTTT.

The V call is TRBV19, the J call TRBJ1-1; D is unclear. Per germline, CDR1 LNHDA and CDR2 SQIVND (reference sequence). The CDR3 has 13 residues. With 8 bases removed from V and 0 bases from J, the gap between germline ends came to 10 bases. The CDR3 DNA reads as TGTGCCAGTTTTGGAGACCTGAACACTGAAGCTTTCTTT. Its translation: CASFGDLNTEAFF.

CDR3 DNA sequence: TGCGCCAGCAGCCAAGCCCCGTCGACAGGGGATGGCTACACCTTC. This codes for CASSQAPSTGDGYTF. This chain links TRBV4-3 with TRBJ1-2; TRBD1 matches 8 bases. Unmatched junction bases numbered 7, after V lost 1 base and J lost 6 bases. The CDR3 is made up of 15 amino acids. Germline V gives CDR1 LGHNA, CDR2 YSLEER.

The gene calls are TRBV6-1 and TRBJ1-2; D ambiguous. CDR3 length: 14 residues. The V end lost 5 bases, the J end lost 4 bases, and 14 bases lay between the germline ends. Germline V CDR1 and CDR2: MNHNS, SASEGT. The CDR3 is CASSRRLLGYGYTF. CDR3 DNA sequence: TGTGCCAGCAGTCGCAGGCTCCTGGGCTATGGCTACACCTTC.

This chain joins TRBV21-1 and TRBJ1-5. TRBV21-1 counts as a pseudogene. This CDR3 has 15 amino acids. The CDR3 protein is CASSKREYSNQPQHF. The CDR3 nucleotides are TGTGCCAGCAGCAAACGAGAGTATAGCAATCAGCCCCAGCATTTT.

The chain links TRBV6-4 to TRBJ2-1; 11 bases map to TRBD2. CDR1 is MRHNA, CDR2 SNTAGT, per germline. The CDR3 has 17 residues. The junction had 7 bases not matched to a gene; V was cut back by 2 bases and J by 4 bases. The CDR3 protein is CASSDDTGLAGYNEQFF. The DNA of the CDR3 is TGTGCCAGCAGTGACGATACAGGACTAGCGGGTTACAATGAGCAGTTCTTC.

This clone was recorded only once. The chain couples TRBV27 to TRBJ2-7; D might be TRBD2 (5 bases). V was trimmed by 3 bases and J by 0 bases, leaving 12 bases between them. This CDR3 spans 15 amino acids. Germline V gene data show CDR1 as MNHEY and CDR2 as SMNVEV (reference sequence). The CDR3 sequence is CASSFVSGSSYEQYF. The DNA of the CDR3 is TGTGCCAGCAGTTTTGTAAGCGGTTCCTCCTACGAGCAGTACTTC.

The J gene is TRBJ2-7, the V gene TRBV9, with 7 nucleotides matching TRBD2. Germline V gives CDR1 SGDLS, CDR2 YYNGEE. V was clipped by 4 bases and J by 6 bases; unmatched bases: 10. This CDR3 has 14 amino acids. CDR3 sequence reads: CASSPPGRCCEQYF. For the CDR3, the DNA is TGTGCCAGCAGCCCCCCCGGGAGGTGTTGCGAGCAGTACTTC.

The V call is TRBV4-1, the J call TRBJ1-6, with a tentative D call TRBD1 (6 bases). Germline V gives CDR1 MGHRA, CDR2 YSYEKL. The CDR3 is made up of 14 amino acids. V was clipped by 6 bases and J by 5 bases, with 11 bases between them. The CDR3 bases are TGCGCCAGCAGGCAGGGGAGGGATAATTCACCCCTCCACTTT. Translated: CASRQGRDNSPLHF.

The rearrangement uses TRBV4-2 and TRBJ2-7, with 7 bases lining up with TRBD2. Losses at the gene ends were 5 bases for V and 5 bases for J; bases not matched to a gene: 12. The length of the CDR3 is 15 residues. Germline CDR1 reads LGHNA; CDR2 reads YNFKEQ. CDR3 residues: CASSSQRDWEDEQYF. CDR3 sequence (DNA): TGTGCCAGCAGCTCCCAGCGGGACTGGGAGGACGAGCAGTACTTC.

The rearrangement links TRBV11-2 to TRBJ2-7, with TRBD1 identical over 7 bases. This CDR3 has 12 residues. CDR1 and CDR2 (germline): SGHAT, FQNNGV. V shed 3 bases and J 6 bases; nucleotides not matched to a gene: 2. The CDR3 DNA sequence: TGTGCCAGCAGCTTTACAGGGGTCGAGCAGTACTTC. It specifies CASSFTGVEQYF.

The J gene is TRBJ2-3, the V gene TRBV4-1; D might be TRBD2 (6 bases). Germline CDR1 is MGHRA and CDR2 is YSYEKL. CDR3 size: 16 residues. V lost 1 base, J lost 2 bases, and 13 bases lay in between. CDR3: CASSQAPGLLTDTQYF. The CDR3, as DNA: TGCGCCAGCAGCCAAGCACCGGGACTCCTCACAGATACGCAGTATTTT.

The chain links TRBV7-9 to TRBJ2-7; D possibly corresponds to TRBD2 (6 bases). The germline CDR1 and CDR2 sequences are SEHNR and FQNEAQ (reference sequence). V dropped 4 bases and J dropped 4 bases, with 17 bases sitting between them. The CDR3 loop spans 15 amino acids. CDR3 region: CASSSSTGTLYEQYF. The CDR3 nucleotides are TGTGCCAGCAGCTCCTCCACCGGGACTTTGTACGAGCAGTACTTC.

This clone was recorded once. The rearrangement links TRBV5-4 to TRBJ2-1, with 12 bases lining up with TRBD2. The CDR3 totals 15 residues. Losses at the gene ends were 3 bases for V and 6 bases for J; bases not matched to a gene: 4. CDR1 SGHNT and CDR2 YYREEE come from the germline V gene (reference sequence). The CDR3: CASSWTSGNINEQFF. CDR3 sequence (DNA): TGTGCCAGCAGCTGGACTAGCGGGAATATCAATGAGCAGTTCTTC. Combining the CDR3 with reference TRBV5-4 and TRBJ2-1 gives the whole variable domain ETGVTQSPTHLIKTRGQQVTLRCSSQSGHNTVSWYQQALGQGPQFIFQYYREEENGRGNFPPRFSGLQFPNYSSELNVNALELDDSALYLCASSWTSGNINEQFFGPGTRLTVL.

This clone occurred once. The V call is TRBV19, the J call TRBJ2-2, with 10 bases that match TRBD1. CDR3 size: 15 residues. Germline-derived CDR1 and CDR2 are LNHDA and SQIVND (reference sequence). Trimming cost V 7 bases and J 3 bases; bases outside gene matches: 5. CDR3 sequence: CASTRDRGDTGELFF. Here the CDR3 DNA reads TGTGCCAGTACCAGGGACAGGGGAGACACCGGGGAGCTGTTTTTT. Full variable domain (remainder filled in from reference TRBV19 and TRBJ2-2): DGGITQSPKYLFRKEGQNVTLSCEQNLNHDAMYWYRQDPGQGLRLIYYSQIVNDFQKGDIAEGYSVSREKKESFPLTVTSAQKNPTAFYLCASTRDRGDTGELFFGEGSRLTVL.

The genes are TRBV2 and TRBJ1-1, with D possibly TRBD1 on 5 matching bases. There are 17 residues in the CDR3. The V gene's germline CDR1 is SNHLY and CDR2 FYNNEI. V lost 0 bases, J lost 0 bases, and 14 bases lay in between. The CDR3 DNA is TGTGCCAGCAGTGAAGCCCCAGGGTCATCCATGAACACTGAAGCTTTCTTT. Translation: CASSEAPGSSMNTEAFF.

The chain carries TRBV14 and TRBJ2-5; 9 positions agree with TRBD1. The V gene's germline CDR1 is SGHDN and CDR2 FVKESK. The length of the CDR3 is 16 residues. The V gene end was trimmed by 0 bases and the J gene end by 3 bases; junction bases not matched to a gene: 5. DNA for the CDR3: TGTGCCAGCAGCCAAGATTACAGGGGGCCCGAAGAGACCCAGTACTTC. Protein sequence: CASSQDYRGPEETQYF.

The chain links TRBV5-4 to TRBJ2-1, with 8 bases lining up with TRBD2. The CDR3 sequence is 18 residues long. Germline loops: CDR1 SGHNT, CDR2 YYREEE (reference sequence). V shed 2 bases and J 4 bases; nucleotides not matched to a gene: 14. The CDR3 DNA reads TGTGCCAGCAGCTTAAATTACTGGGATCTAGCGGGTTACAATGAGCAGTTCTTC. This codes for CASSLNYWDLAGYNEQFF. Using reference TRBV5-4 and TRBJ2-1 for the parts outside the CDR3, the full variable domain is ETGVTQSPTHLIKTRGQQVTLRCSSQSGHNTVSWYQQALGQGPQFIFQYYREEENGRGNFPPRFSGLQFPNYSSELNVNALELDDSALYLCASSLNYWDLAGYNEQFFGPGTRLTVL.

This clone is medium-sized within its sample. The J gene is TRBJ1-1, the V gene TRBV10-3; 9 positions agree with TRBD1. There are 13 residues in the CDR3. The germline V gene has CDR1 ENHRY and CDR2 SYGVKD. V gave up 7 bases and J gave up 5 bases; unmatched junction bases: 5. The CDR3 region is CAITGDRETEAFF. The CDR3 DNA sequence: TGTGCCATCACCGGGGACAGGGAAACTGAAGCTTTCTTT.

This CDR3 is CASSLGTGGRETQYF. Written as DNA, the CDR3 is TGTGCCAGCAGCCTGGGGACAGGGGGCAGGGAGACCCAGTACTTC. The rearrangement joins TRBV14 to TRBJ2-5; 12 bases match TRBD1. Germline trimming cut 4 bases from V and 5 bases from J; bases unmatched to any gene: 5. The length of the CDR3 is 15 residues. CDR1 SGHDN and CDR2 FVKESK come from the germline V gene.

The chain carries TRBV6-6 and TRBJ2-2; 9 bases map to TRBD1. J lost 9 bases, V lost 7 bases, and 15 bases had no gene match. CDR3 length: 16 residues. Germline V gene lookup returns CDR1 MNHNY and CDR2 SVGAGI (reference sequence). The DNA for the CDR3 is TGTGCCAGCATCGAGGGGACAGGGTCCCCCCAAAGGGAGCTGTTTTTT. Its protein is CASIEGTGSPQRELFF.